Following are 8 T cell receptor beta chains from one sample sequenced in a study of cytomegalovirus exposure and HLA in healthy donors (dated by TCRdb to about 2017). The library was prepared using the immunoSEQ multiplex PCR assay. A mixture of 60 forward primers for TCR Vbeta segments and 13 reverse primers for TCR Jbeta segments was used in the multiplex PCR. TCRdb stores this immuneACCESS table with in-frame sequences only. Part of the clones is absent; in the studies checked, under half of the shortfall reflects unresolved V genes, and no reason is known for the rest. The sample profile shows 200,000 to 250,000 clones; 70% to 80% of them were found once. Roughly a sixth of the sample comes from the top ten. Input material: PBMCs. These receptors all stem from a man aged 35-49 years in good health and CMV-seronegative.

J is TRBJ1-4 and V is TRBV2; 8 positions match TRBD1. Per the germline V gene, CDR1 is SNHLY and CDR2 is FYNNEI. The V and J ends lost 7 bases and 7 bases, in that order; junction bases with no gene match: 11. This CDR3 is built from 15 residues. The CDR3 region is CASNTNRGDTEKLFF. As DNA, the CDR3 is TGTGCCAGCAACACCAACAGGGGGGACACTGAAAAACTGTTTTTT.

This clone turned up a few times. V gene TRBV29-1 combines with J gene TRBJ2-2; D is possibly TRBD2 (6 bases). V gave up 3 bases and J gave up 7 bases, with 12 bases separating them. The CDR3 contains 13 residues. CDR1 is SQVTM, CDR2 ANQGSEA, per germline. The CDR3 DNA is TGCAGCGTTGACCTGCGGGGAGGCGGGGAGCTGTTTTTT. Translated: CSVDLRGGGELFF.

This clone was counted ten times or more. The J gene is TRBJ2-1, the V gene TRBV7-9; possibly TRBD2 for D (5 bases). The CDR3 contains 15 residues. V dropped 5 bases and J dropped 9 bases, with 20 bases sitting between them. Germline values: CDR1 SEHNR, CDR2 FQNEAQ (reference sequence). The CDR3 sequence is CASSPKVRLGSEQFF. CDR3 in DNA: TGTGCCAGCAGCCCAAAGGTGAGGTTAGGGAGTGAGCAGTTCTTC.

The V call is TRBV18, the J call TRBJ1-4; the D is unclear. V lost 3 bases and J lost 8, with 10 bases in between. The CDR3 is 13 residues long. The germline gives CDR1 KGHSH, CDR2 LQKENI. This CDR3 reads CASSPFRWEKLFF. In DNA form, the CDR3 reads TGTGCCAGCTCACCCTTCAGGTGGGAAAAACTGTTTTTT.

This chain joins TRBV5-1 and TRBJ2-7; possibly TRBD2 for D (7 bases). Germline V gives CDR1 SGHRS, CDR2 YFSETQ. V lost 5 bases and J lost 2, with 20 bases in between. The CDR3 loop spans 16 amino acids. The CDR3 region is CASRGGGAVKTYEQYF. CDR3 coding DNA: TGCGCCAGCAGGGGTGGGGGGGCGGTGAAGACCTACGAGCAGTACTTC.

V is TRBV5-8 and J is TRBJ1-4; D is uncertain. With 6 bases removed from V and 2 bases from J, the gap between germline ends came to 14 bases. From germline, CDR1 is SGHTS and CDR2 YDEGEE. CDR3 length: 15 residues. CDR3 sequence reads: CASTRSGMTNEKLFF. CDR3 coding DNA: TGTGCCAGCACTCGATCGGGGATGACTAATGAAAAACTGTTTTTT. Looking up the rest from reference TRBV5-8 and TRBJ1-4 gives the full variable domain: EAGVTQSPTHLIKTRGQQATLRCSPISGHTSVYWYQQALGLGLQFLLWYDEGEERNRGNFPPRFSGRQFPNYSSELNVNALELEDSALYLCASTRSGMTNEKLFFGSGTQLSVL.

This clone was counted only a few times. This chain connects TRBV29-1 to TRBJ2-7, with D hard to call. CDR1 SQVTM and CDR2 ANQGSEA come from the germline V gene. The CDR3 contains 16 residues. Trimming took off 1 base at V and 4 bases at J, with 20 bases between the two ends. As DNA, the CDR3 is TGCAGCGTTGAAGCATTGAACCACGAGATTAGATACGAGCAGTACTTC. It translates to CSVEALNHEIRYEQYF.

The chain links TRBV10-1 to TRBJ2-7; D may be TRBD1 (5 bases). Germline loops: CDR1 WNHNN, CDR2 SYGVQD (reference sequence). The CDR3 extends over 15 amino acids. The V end lost 6 bases, the J end lost 2 bases, and 17 bases lay between the germline ends. Written as DNA, the CDR3 is TGCGCCAGCAGCGACCAGGGATCATCGACCTACGAGCAGTACTTC. It codes for CASSDQGSSTYEQYF.